This T cell receptor (beta chain) appears in the sequencing data of a study of cytotoxic CD8 clonotypes in ibrutinib-treated CLL. The overall study: On average, approximately 95,000 productive rearrangements and around 230,000 productive templates per sample. Findings and limits, study-wide: At the start, clonality exceeded age-matched healthy donors and followed circulating CD8+ T-cell counts.

Comment on this clone: Its specificity is unknown.

V was clipped by 11 bases and J by 5 bases, with 19 bases between them. From germline, CDR1 is MDHEN and CDR2 SYDVKM. This CDR3 is built from 14 residues. Profiling relied on immunoSEQ multiplex PCR, and the TCRdb table lists in-frame clones only, not all of them. Altogether approximately 170,000 clones are present, 88% being singletons, with the ten largest covering more than 2.5%. The gene calls are TRBV28 and TRBJ2-1; D unclear. The sequence was collected from a human donor with chronic lymphocytic leukemia. The sequencing here drew on PBMCs, taken at disease progression, from a patient treated with ibrutinib. The CDR3 sequence: CASTGQAKHNEQFF. CDR3 sequence (DNA): TGTGCCTCCACGGGTCAAGCGAAACACAATGAGCAGTTCTTC.